This TCR beta chain was retrieved from a study of Ad26.COV2.S vaccination and SARS-CoV-2 variants. The treatment was: some 20 received Ad26.COV2.S at low or high dose, single or two shots; about 5 received placebo; per-sample allocation not given. It was on day 63 after the first vaccine or placebo injection that samples were taken. In this sample, this clone turned up once. Sequencing used immunoSEQ multiplex PCR; TCRdb keeps in-frame clones, though not all of them. The sample consists of about 680,000 clones, roughly 90% of them appearing once. The CDR3 contains 15 residues. The J segment lost 10 bases and the V segment lost 6 bases, leaving 14 bases of the junction unmatched. Germline V lookup: CDR1 MNHEY, CDR2 SMNVEV (reference sequence).

The TCR sequence derives from a person aged 18-60 years who received the Ad26.COV2.S COVID-19 vaccine or a placebo. The V gene is TRBV27, the J gene TRBJ1-1, with 10 bases lining up with TRBD1. This specimen was peripheral blood, taken in a trial of Ad26.COV2.S vaccine versus placebo. The CDR3 DNA sequence: TGTGCCAGCAGCTCCGACAGGGGGCTCACATCGGGAGCTTTCTTT. It yields the protein CASSSDRGLTSGAFF.